A selection of T cell receptor beta chains follows, all from one sample in a study of blood T cell repertoires in COVID-19. Repertoires were generated with immunoSEQ multiplex PCR, while TCRdb's copy carries only in-frame clones and drops some. The sample includes some 320,000 clones, approximately 89% of them seen just once. The sample was peripheral blood. Every receptor here comes from a woman aged 30 to 39 with COVID-19, enrolled during active disease. Each CDR3 is given without its conserved first and last residue.

J,V,CDR3
TRBJ1-2,TRBV24-1,ATSDNDRVGGYT
TRBJ2-7,TRBV7-2,ASSSRGRQGSYSYEQY
TRBJ2-3,TRBV7-2,ASSLSGSTDTQY
TRBJ2-3,TRBV18,ASSRLAGARGTDTQY
TRBJ2-1,TRBV7-2,ASSLAEGGEQF
TRBJ1-5,TRBV27,ASSLLQGAGSNQPQH
TRBJ2-2,TRBV7-9,ASSSSTGELF
TRBJ2-3,TRBV25-1,ASSRGFGTDTQY
TRBJ1-4,TRBV7-9,ASSLMGREKLF
TRBJ1-5,TRBV7-9,ASSSSTGGVRNQPQH
TRBJ1-3,TRBV6-1,ASSDGWAGGNTIY
TRBJ2-3,TRBV6-5,AGEGSTDTQY
TRBJ1-5,TRBV5-1,ASSSTGGLQPQH
TRBJ1-2,TRBV29-1,SAPTRYGYT
TRBJ1-3,TRBV24-1,ATLRHLSGNTIY
TRBJ2-1,TRBV13,ASSLGRGYNEQF
TRBJ1-1,TRBV3-1/TRBV3-2,ASSQLSEAF
TRBJ2-1,TRBV10-3,AISEGGSHNEQF
TRBJ1-1,TRBV14,ASSQGSMTGKTEAF
TRBJ1-4,TRBV7-9,ASSPTWDRGGGKLF
TRBJ1-2,TRBV6-4,ASSAFEGVDGYT
TRBJ1-2,TRBV21-1,ASRTTGVDAYGYT
TRBJ1-1,TRBV5-1,ASSLGQVLAEAF
TRBJ1-2,TRBV4-1,ASSQVRDSLIYGYT
TRBJ2-5,TRBV6-5,ASSYRPERGETQY
TRBJ2-1,TRBV5-4,ASSLQTGVQF
TRBJ2-3,TRBV25-1,ASSRSTDTQY
TRBJ1-2,TRBV19,ASSIGGGSYGYT
TRBJ2-5,TRBV12-3/TRBV12-4,ASRPGGQETQY
TRBJ2-1,TRBV24-1,ATSDSFQVWEQGGVLGKQF
TRBJ2-7,TRBV6-6,ATRIPGQLYEQY
TRBJ2-1,TRBV20-1,SAGRGAEQF
TRBJ2-1,TRBV27,ASGAFSGYNEQF
TRBJ2-7,TRBV12-3/TRBV12-4,ATSFNQALQY
TRBJ1-4,TRBV9,ASSRGRPVNEKLF
TRBJ2-7,TRBV27,ASSFGTGVYEQY
TRBJ2-1,TRBV7-2,ASSLSQRGYGEQF
TRBJ1-1,TRBV18,ASSPQSSQAEAF
TRBJ1-3,TRBV3-1/TRBV3-2,ASSQGSYTIY
TRBJ2-4,TRBV2,ATSPADFPSIQY
TRBJ2-1,TRBV7-6,ASSLKQGYGSRNEQF
TRBJ2-7,TRBV18,ASSQTTGVDEQY
TRBJ1-4,TRBV6-5,ASSYLSGSNEKLF
TRBJ1-1,TRBV4-1,ASSLKLGTAGGAF
TRBJ1-6,TRBV19,ASNRRDNSPLH
TRBJ2-7,TRBV5-4,ASSFGEAYEQY
TRBJ1-5,TRBV5-1,ASSLAVGVGGWQPQH
TRBJ2-1,TRBV28,ASSWGGVYTPV
TRBJ2-7,TRBV19,ASRRVAGSYEQY
TRBJ2-1,TRBV14,ASSQDPGLAGYNEQF
TRBJ2-1,TRBV15,ATRVGLDSYNEQF
TRBJ1-5,TRBV21-1,ASSGPPGQSNQPQH
TRBJ1-6,TRBV5-4,ASSADFRGNSPLH
TRBJ1-2,TRBV5-6,ASSSYRGAYGYT
TRBJ1-5,TRBV19,VSSMTGGRQPQH